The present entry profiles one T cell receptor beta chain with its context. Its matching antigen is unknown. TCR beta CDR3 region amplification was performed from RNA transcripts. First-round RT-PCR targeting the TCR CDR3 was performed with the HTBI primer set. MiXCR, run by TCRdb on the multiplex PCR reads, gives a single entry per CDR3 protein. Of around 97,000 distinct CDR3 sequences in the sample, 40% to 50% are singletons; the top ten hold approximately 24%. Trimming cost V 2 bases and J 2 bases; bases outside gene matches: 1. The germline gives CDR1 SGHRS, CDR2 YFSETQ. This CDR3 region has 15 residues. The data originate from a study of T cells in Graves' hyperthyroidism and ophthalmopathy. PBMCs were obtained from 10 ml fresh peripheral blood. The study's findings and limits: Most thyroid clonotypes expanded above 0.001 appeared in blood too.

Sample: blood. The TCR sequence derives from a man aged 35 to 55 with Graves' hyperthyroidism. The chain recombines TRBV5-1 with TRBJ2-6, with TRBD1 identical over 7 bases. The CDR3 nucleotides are TGCGCCAGCAGCTTCACAGGGGCTGGGGCCAACGTCCTGACTTTC. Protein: CASSFTGAGANVLTF.